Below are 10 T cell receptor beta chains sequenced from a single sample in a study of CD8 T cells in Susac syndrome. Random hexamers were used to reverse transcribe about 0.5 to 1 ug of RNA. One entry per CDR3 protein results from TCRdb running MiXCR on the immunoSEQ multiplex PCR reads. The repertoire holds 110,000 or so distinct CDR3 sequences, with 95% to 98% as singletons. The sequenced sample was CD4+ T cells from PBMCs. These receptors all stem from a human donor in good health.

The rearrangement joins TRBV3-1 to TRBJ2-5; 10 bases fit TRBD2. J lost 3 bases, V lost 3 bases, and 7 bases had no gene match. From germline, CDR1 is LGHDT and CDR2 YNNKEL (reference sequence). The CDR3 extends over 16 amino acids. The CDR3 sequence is CASSHPRTSGKETQYF. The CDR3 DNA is TGTGCCAGCAGCCATCCCAGGACTAGCGGTAAAGAGACCCAGTACTTC.

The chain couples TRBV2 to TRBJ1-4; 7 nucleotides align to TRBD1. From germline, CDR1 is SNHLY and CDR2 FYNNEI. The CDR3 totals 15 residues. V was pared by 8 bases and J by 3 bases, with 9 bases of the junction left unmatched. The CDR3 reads CASRLDRASNEKLFF. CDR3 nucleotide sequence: TGTGCCAGCCGCCTCGACAGGGCGTCTAATGAAAAACTGTTTTTT.

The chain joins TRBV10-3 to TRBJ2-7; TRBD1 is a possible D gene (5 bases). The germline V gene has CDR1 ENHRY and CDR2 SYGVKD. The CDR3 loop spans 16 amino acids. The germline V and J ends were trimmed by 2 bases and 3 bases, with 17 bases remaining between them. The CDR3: CAISEGRAENLYEQYF. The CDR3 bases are TGTGCCATCAGTGAGGGCAGGGCCGAGAACCTCTACGAGCAGTACTTC.

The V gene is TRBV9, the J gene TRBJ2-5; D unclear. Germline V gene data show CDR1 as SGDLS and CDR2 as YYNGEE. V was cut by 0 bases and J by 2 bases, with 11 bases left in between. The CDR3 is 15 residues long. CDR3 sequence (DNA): TGTGCCAGCAGCGTAGTTAGAGGAAATCAAGAGACCCAGTACTTC. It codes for CASSVVRGNQETQYF.

The CDR3 DNA follows: TGCAGTGCCCAGGGCAGGTTGGGGGAGCAGTACTTC. Its translation: CSAQGRLGEQYF. J is TRBJ2-7 and V is TRBV20-1; D is possibly TRBD1 (5 bases). Germline V CDR1 and CDR2: DFQATT, SNEGSKA (reference sequence). This CDR3 spans 12 amino acids. Trimming took off 6 bases at V and 7 bases at J, with 16 bases between the two ends.

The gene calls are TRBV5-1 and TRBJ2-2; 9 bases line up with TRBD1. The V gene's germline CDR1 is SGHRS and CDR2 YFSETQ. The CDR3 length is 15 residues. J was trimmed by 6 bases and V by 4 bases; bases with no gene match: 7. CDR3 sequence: CASSLRDRVSGELFF. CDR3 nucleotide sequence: TGCGCCAGCAGCCTCCGGGACAGGGTGTCCGGGGAGCTGTTTTTT.

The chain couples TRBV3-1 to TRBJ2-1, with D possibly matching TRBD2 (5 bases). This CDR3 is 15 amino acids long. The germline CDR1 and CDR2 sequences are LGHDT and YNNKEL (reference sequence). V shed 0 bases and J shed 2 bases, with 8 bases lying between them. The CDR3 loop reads CASSQDGRAYNEQFF. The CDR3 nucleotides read TGTGCCAGCAGCCAAGATGGGCGGGCCTACAATGAGCAGTTCTTC.

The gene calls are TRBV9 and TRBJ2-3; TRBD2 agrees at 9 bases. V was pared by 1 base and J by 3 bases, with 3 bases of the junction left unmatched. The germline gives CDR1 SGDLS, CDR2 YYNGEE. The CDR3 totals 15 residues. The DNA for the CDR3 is TGTGCCAGCAGCGTAATGGGACTAGCTACAGATACGCAGTATTTT. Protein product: CASSVMGLATDTQYF.

This CDR3 reads CASSPLAGAQDTQYF. CDR3 nucleotides: TGTGCCAGCAGTCCTTTAGCGGGAGCACAAGATACGCAGTATTTT. The rearrangement joins TRBV6-6 to TRBJ2-3; TRBD2 aligns across 9 bases. V shed 5 bases, J shed 5 bases, and the junction held 8 bases outside the gene matches. Germline V gene sequence: CDR1 MNHNY, CDR2 SVGAGI (reference sequence). This CDR3 contains 15 residues.

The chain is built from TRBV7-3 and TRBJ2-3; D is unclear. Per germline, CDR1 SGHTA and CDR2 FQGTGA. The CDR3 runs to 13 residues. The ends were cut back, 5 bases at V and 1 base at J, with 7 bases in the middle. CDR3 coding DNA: TGTGCCAGCAGCCGGGTGGGCACAGATACGCAGTATTTT. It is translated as CASSRVGTDTQYF.